This T cell receptor (beta chain) was captured in a study of post-analysis software for immune sequencing data. Study-wide context: Included courses were relapsing-remitting and secondary progressive multiple sclerosis; progressive-relapsing multiple sclerosis was also included.

Study-level points and caveats: Five or six TRBV segments were significantly more frequent in patients than in controls. TRBV5-6, TRBV5-1 and TRBV20-1 were among these segments.

The CDR3 loop spans 16 amino acids. The V gene end was trimmed by 4 bases and the J gene end by 5 bases; junction bases not matched to a gene: 12. In germline, CDR1 is SEHNR, CDR2 FQNEAQ (reference sequence). Libraries were made from TCR beta cDNA, and they carried unique molecular identifiers. TCRdb called the PCR reads again in MiXCR, with one record for every CDR3 protein. The sample holds about 540,000 distinct CDR3 sequences, 34% seen once. On this clonotype: Its antigen is not known.

This rearrangement joins TRBV7-9 to TRBJ2-5, with 8 positions matching TRBD2. Input material: blood. This clonotype originated in a girl aged 2-17 years with multiple sclerosis. The DNA for the CDR3 is TGTGCCAGCAGCTCGACACGAGCGGGGGTACTGGAGACCCAGTACTTC. Amino acid sequence: CASSSTRAGVLETQYF.